This TCR beta chain originates from a study of T cell repertoires in cytomegalovirus infection. MiXCR was run by TCRdb on the reads, yielding one entry per CDR3 protein. Here the sample spans some 800,000 distinct CDR3 sequences, under 35% being singletons. Trimming left V 1 base short and J 5 bases short, with 12 bases between. The CDR3 has 15 residues. CDR1 LNHNV and CDR2 YYDKDF come from the germline V gene (reference sequence). As for this clonotype: Its antigen remains unknown.

The V gene is TRBV15, the J gene TRBJ2-1, with TRBD1 as a possible D gene (5 bases). The source material was cultured CD8+ T cells from PBMCs, sampled from culture after CMV antigen stimulation. The sequence derives from a human donor in good health (CMV status not recorded). Some clones in this sample may be carry-over from other donors' samples. CDR3 sequence (DNA): TGTGCCACCAGCAGAGGAGACAGAAAGAACAATGAGCAGTTCTTC. Translating it yields CATSRGDRKNNEQFF.